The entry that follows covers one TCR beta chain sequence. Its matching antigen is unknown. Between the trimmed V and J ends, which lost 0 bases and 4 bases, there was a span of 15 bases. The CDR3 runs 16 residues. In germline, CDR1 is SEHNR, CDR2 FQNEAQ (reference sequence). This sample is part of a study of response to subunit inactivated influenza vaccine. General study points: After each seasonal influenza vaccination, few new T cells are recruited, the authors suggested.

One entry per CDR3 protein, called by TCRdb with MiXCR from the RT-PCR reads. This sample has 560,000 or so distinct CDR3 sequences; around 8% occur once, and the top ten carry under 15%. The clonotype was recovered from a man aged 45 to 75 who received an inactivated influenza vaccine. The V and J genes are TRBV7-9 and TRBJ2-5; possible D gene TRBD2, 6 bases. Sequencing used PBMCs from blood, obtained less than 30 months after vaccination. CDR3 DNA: TGTGCCAGCAGCTTAGCGCGGGGAACCCTTCGAGAGACCCAGTACTTC. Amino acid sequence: CASSLARGTLRETQYF. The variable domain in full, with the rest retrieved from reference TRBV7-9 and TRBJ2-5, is DTGVSQNPRHKITKRGQNVTFRCDPISEHNRLYWYRQTLGQGPEFLTYFQNEAQLEKSRLLSDRFSAERPKGSFSTLEIQRTEQGDSAMYLCASSLARGTLRETQYFGPGTRLLVL.